The subject of this entry is one T cell receptor beta chain. Its antigen is still unknown. These data are taken from a study of T cells in Graves' hyperthyroidism and ophthalmopathy. Researchers took RNA transcripts and amplified the TCR beta CDR3 regions from them. First-round RT-PCR with HTBI primers amplified the TCR CDR3 region. TCRdb analysed the multiplex PCR reads with MiXCR anew, one entry per CDR3 protein. The sample includes a few hundred thousand distinct CDR3 sequences, approximately 13% of them seen just once. Graves' hyperthyroidism qualified as stable when ophthalmopathy did not progress within 18 months. Study-level results: Ophthalmopathy was identified by the model a median approximately 6.4 months ahead of onset.

The CDR3 has 15 residues. Deletions cut 0 bases from V and 6 bases from J, with 12 bases between. Germline CDR1 reads SGDLS; CDR2 reads YYNGEE. The source material was blood. The chain recombines TRBV9 with TRBJ2-2, with D perhaps TRBD2 (6 bases). This receptor was obtained from a woman between 18 and 29 years old with Graves' hyperthyroidism. CDR3 in amino acids: CASSVALGEAGELFF. CDR3 sequence (DNA): TGTGCCAGCAGCGTAGCTCTAGGGGAGGCCGGGGAGCTGTTTTTT.